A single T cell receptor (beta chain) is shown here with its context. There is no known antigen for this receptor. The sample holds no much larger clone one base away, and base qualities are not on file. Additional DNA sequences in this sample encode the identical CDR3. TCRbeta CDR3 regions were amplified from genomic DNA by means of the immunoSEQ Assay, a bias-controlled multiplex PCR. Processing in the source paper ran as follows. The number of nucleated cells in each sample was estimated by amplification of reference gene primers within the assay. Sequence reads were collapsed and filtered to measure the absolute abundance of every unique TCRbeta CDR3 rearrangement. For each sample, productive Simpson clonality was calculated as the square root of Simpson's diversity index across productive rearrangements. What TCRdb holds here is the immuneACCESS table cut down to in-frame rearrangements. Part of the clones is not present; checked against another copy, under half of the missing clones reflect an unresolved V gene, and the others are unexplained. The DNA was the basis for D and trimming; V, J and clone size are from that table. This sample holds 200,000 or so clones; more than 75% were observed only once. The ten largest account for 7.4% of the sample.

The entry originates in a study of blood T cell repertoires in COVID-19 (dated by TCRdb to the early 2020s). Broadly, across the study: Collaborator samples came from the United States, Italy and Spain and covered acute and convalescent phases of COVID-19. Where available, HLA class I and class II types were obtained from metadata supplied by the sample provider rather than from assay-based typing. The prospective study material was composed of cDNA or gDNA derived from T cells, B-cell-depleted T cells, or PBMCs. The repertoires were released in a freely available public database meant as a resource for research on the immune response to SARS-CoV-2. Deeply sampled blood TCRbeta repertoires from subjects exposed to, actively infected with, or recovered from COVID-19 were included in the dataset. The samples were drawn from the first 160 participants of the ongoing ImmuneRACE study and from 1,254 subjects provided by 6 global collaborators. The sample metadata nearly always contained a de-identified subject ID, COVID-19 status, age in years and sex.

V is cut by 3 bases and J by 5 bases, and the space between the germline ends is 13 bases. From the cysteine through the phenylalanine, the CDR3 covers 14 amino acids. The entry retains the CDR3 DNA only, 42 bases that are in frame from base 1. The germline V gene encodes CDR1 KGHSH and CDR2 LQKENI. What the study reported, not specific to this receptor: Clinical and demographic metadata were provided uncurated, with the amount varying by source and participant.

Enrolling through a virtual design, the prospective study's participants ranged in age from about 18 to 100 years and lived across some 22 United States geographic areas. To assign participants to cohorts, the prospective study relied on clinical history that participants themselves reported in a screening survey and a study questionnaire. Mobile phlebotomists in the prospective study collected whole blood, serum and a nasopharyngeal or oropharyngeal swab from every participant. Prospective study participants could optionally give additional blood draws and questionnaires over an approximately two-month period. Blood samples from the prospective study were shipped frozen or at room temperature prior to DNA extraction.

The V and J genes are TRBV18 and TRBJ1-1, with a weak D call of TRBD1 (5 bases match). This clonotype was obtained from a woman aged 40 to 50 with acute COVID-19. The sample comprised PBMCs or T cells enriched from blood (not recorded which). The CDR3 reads CASSPGRGRTEAFF. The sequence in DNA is TGTGCCAGCTCACCCGGGAGGGGCCGGACTGAAGCTTTCTTT.